This T cell receptor beta chain was found in a study of human T cells and chemical hapten exposure. Study at large: DPC at 2% was the sensitizing agent, placed on approximately 2 cm by approximately 2 cm of upper inner arm skin.

The CDR3 runs to 11 residues. Between the trimmed V and J ends, which lost 7 bases and 3 bases, there was a span of 10 bases. From germline, CDR1 is SQVTM and CDR2 ANQGSEA. TCRdb re-called the RACE reads with MiXCR, one entry per CDR3 protein. The sample has 100,000 or so distinct CDR3 sequences; under 35% are singletons. The time point is: patch test 3, about 24 weeks after DPC sensitization. Indicated treatment: therapeutic diphenylcyclopropenone sensitization with weekly scalp DPC. This receptor was identified in a man aged 40-55 years with alopecia areata. Some clones in this sample may be carry-over from other donors' samples. The sequenced sample was whole blood, obtained in connection with sensitization to the hapten diphenylcyclopropenone (DPC). The J gene is TRBJ2-7, the V gene TRBV29-1; no reliable D call. The CDR3 DNA reads as TGCAGCGCTAAAAAGCACTACGAGCAGTACTTC. Protein product: CSAKKHYEQYF.